The 12 T cell receptor beta chains reported below all come from one sample, sequenced in a study of T-cell reconstitution after alpha-beta-depleted transplantation in children (dated by TCRdb to about 2016). Library construction relied on PCR. The listed sequencing device is Illumina HiSeq 2500. TCR library preparation used molecular barcoding, with unique molecular identifiers applied to normalize quantification of the TCRbeta repertoire. TCRdb itself trimmed the public reads at Q25 with fastp, ran MiXCR and retained productive beta chains. Every distinct CDR3 protein forms one entry, paired with its most common genes and DNA. The sample table holds around 110,000 distinct CDR3 sequences, of which about 9.4% were seen once. 30% to 35% of the sample is held by the ten biggest clonotypes. This specimen's treatment or condition label, interpreted: allogeneic hematopoietic cell transplantation with graft depleted of TCRalphabeta T cells and CD19 B cells.

The input for sequencing was PBMCs, taken before TCRalphabeta/CD19-depleted stem cell transplant. These receptors came from a boy younger than 10 with acute lymphoblastic leukemia, due to receive a stem cell transplant.

This clonotype has only a few counts. This rearrangement joins TRBV20-1 to TRBJ1-1; TRBD1 matches at 8 bases. CDR3 length: 14 amino acids. Losses at the gene ends were 6 bases for V and 5 bases for J; bases not matched to a gene: 11. CDR1 and CDR2 from the germline V gene are DFQATT and SNEGSKA (reference sequence). The CDR3: CSARWTGILTEAFF. The CDR3, as DNA: TGCAGTGCACGATGGACAGGGATCTTAACTGAAGCTTTCTTT.

This clonotype occurred a few times. As DNA, the CDR3 is TGTGCCAGCAGCTTCAAACGGACTGCCATCAATGAGCAGTTCTTC. Amino acid sequence: CASSFKRTAINEQFF. This chain connects TRBV5-6 to TRBJ2-1; a possible D gene is TRBD2 (5 bases). The germline V gene has CDR1 SGHDT and CDR2 YYEEEE. V lost 2 bases, J lost 6 bases, and 15 bases lay in between. CDR3 length: 15 residues.

The rearrangement links TRBV29-1 to TRBJ1-2; D is possibly TRBD1 (5 bases). Trimming took 4 bases from V and 5 from J, leaving 14 bases between them. The CDR3 contains 13 residues. The germline CDR1 and CDR2 sequences are SQVTM and ANQGSEA. CDR3 bases: TGCAGCGTTGCACCGAGGGGAGGGTATGGCTACACCTTC. Its translation: CSVAPRGGYGYTF.

This sequence joins TRBV6-1 and TRBJ2-7; 8 bases match TRBD1. CDR3 size: 15 residues. CDR1 and CDR2 from the germline V gene are MNHNS and SASEGT. V dropped 1 base and J dropped 3; count of bases not matched to a gene: 5. CDR3 nucleotide sequence: TGTGCCAGCAGTGAAGGGACAGGGAGTTTCTACGAGCAGTACTTC. Its protein product is CASSEGTGSFYEQYF.

The table lists this clonotype with many counts. The J gene is TRBJ2-3, the V gene TRBV12-3 or TRBV12-4, with 9 bases fitting TRBD1. V lost 7 bases to trimming and J lost 0 bases; unmatched junction nucleotides: 14. The CDR3 runs to 18 residues. The CDR3 here is CASIDTGTGFASTDTQYF. The CDR3, as DNA: TGTGCCAGCATTGATACTGGGACAGGGTTCGCTAGCACAGATACGCAGTATTTT.

This clonotype was seen at least ten times. The V and J genes are TRBV7-6 and TRBJ2-6, with D unclear. The CDR3 has 13 amino acids. V lost 6 bases to trimming and J lost 0 bases, with 3 bases between them. Per the germline V gene, CDR1 is SGHVS and CDR2 is FNYEAQ. The CDR3 nucleotides read TGTGCCAGCAGAACCTCTGGGGCCAACGTCCTGACTTTC. Translated: CASRTSGANVLTF.

A remark on this clonotype: At one boundary the junction diverges from the germline segment, which might be a read error. The genes are TRBV5-1 and TRBJ2-2; D perhaps matches TRBD2 (6 bases). Germline-derived CDR1 and CDR2 are SGHRS and YFSETQ. This CDR3 spans 16 amino acids. In DNA, the CDR3 is TGCGCCAGCAGCTTTTCCGGGAGAGCGAACACCAGGGAGCTGTTTTTT. Translation: CASSFSGRANTRELFF.

In this sample, this clonotype turned up many times. The CDR3 bases are TGCGCCAGCAGCACATCACTACGCGATACGCAGTATTTT. It yields the protein CASSTSLRDTQYF. The J gene is TRBJ2-3, the V gene TRBV5-1; D remains unclear. Looked up from germline, CDR1 is SGHRS and CDR2 is YFSETQ. CDR3 length equals 13 residues. Trimming took off 4 bases at V and 6 bases at J, with 12 bases between the two ends.

In this sample, this clonotype turned up a few times. The chain recombines TRBV5-1 with TRBJ2-4; 7 bases line up with TRBD1. The germline V gene has CDR1 SGHRS and CDR2 YFSETQ. This CDR3 comprises 14 residues. V lost 3 bases to trimming and J lost 8 bases; unmatched junction nucleotides: 8. Written as DNA, the CDR3 is TGCGCCAGCAGCTCAACCCTCGACAGGGACATTCAGTACTTC. Residues: CASSSTLDRDIQYF.

This clonotype has only a few counts. The chain carries TRBV2 and TRBJ1-4; D is possibly TRBD1 (6 bases). Looked up from germline, CDR1 is SNHLY and CDR2 is FYNNEI. Trimming pared 6 bases from V and 5 bases from J, leaving 13 bases between. The CDR3 contains 14 residues. Here the CDR3 DNA reads TGTGCCAGCAGGCAGACAGGACTCAATGAAAAACTGTTTTTT. As protein: CASRQTGLNEKLFF.

V is TRBV5-1 and J is TRBJ1-1, with 10 bases matching TRBD1. The CDR3 spans 14 residues. CDR1 is SGHRS and CDR2 is YFSETQ in the germline V gene. The V segment lost 4 bases and the J segment 9 bases; nucleotides outside the gene matches: 9. CDR3 amino acids: CASSLGGQGTKAFF. CDR3 DNA sequence: TGCGCCAGCAGCCTGGGGGGACAGGGGACCAAAGCTTTCTTT.

The sample holds many counts of this clonotype. The chain uses TRBV5-5 and TRBJ2-3, with unresolved D. The germline CDR1 and CDR2 sequences are SGHKS and YYEKEE (reference sequence). This CDR3 comprises 13 residues. Trimming pared 1 base from V and 5 bases from J, leaving 8 bases between. The DNA of the CDR3 is TGTGCCAGCAGCTTGCTCCGGATAGATACGCAGTATTTT. It is translated as CASSLLRIDTQYF.